Listed below are T cell receptor beta chains from one sample, sequenced in a study of cytomegalovirus exposure and HLA in healthy donors. Generated by immunoSEQ multiplex PCR, the TCRdb table keeps only in-frame clones and is missing some. This sample has about 150,000 clones, with about 88% found just once. The sequenced material came from PBMCs. These receptors were collected from a woman aged 18-29 years in good health and CMV-seropositive. Both conserved end residues are part of each CDR3. D genes are given only for firm matches. Part of the rows lack a size; the others show once, few, many or a class for expanded clones.

TRBJ2-7 | TRBD2 | . | TRBV11-3 | CASSPIAGTTYEQYF | TGTGCCAGCAGCCCCATAGCGGGGACGACCTACGAGCAGTACTTC
TRBJ2-7 | TRBD1 | . | TRBV6-1 | CASSKGQGLIPDYEQYF | TGTGCCAGCAGTAAAGGACAGGGATTAATCCCAGATTACGAGCAGTACTTC
TRBJ1-2 | . | . | TRBV4-1 | CASSHRQGRNYGYTF | TGCGCCAGCAGCCACCGGCAGGGGAGAAACTATGGCTACACCTTC
TRBJ2-1 | TRBD2 | . | TRBV6-5 | CASRSSGSNNEQFF | TGTGCCAGCAGATCGAGCGGGAGCAACAATGAGCAGTTCTTC
TRBJ2-1 | . | . | TRBV27 | CASRFRDYVDEQFF | TGTGCCAGCAGGTTCAGGGATTATGTGGATGAGCAGTTCTTC
TRBJ1-1 | . | . | TRBV18 | CASSLPNLGVNTEAFF | TGTGCCAGCTCACTTCCTAACTTGGGAGTGAACACTGAAGCTTTCTTT
TRBJ2-1 | TRBD2 | . | TRBV27 | CASSPGLAGDMGEQFF | TGTGCCAGCTCTCCCGGACTAGCGGGAGATATGGGTGAGCAGTTCTTC
TRBJ1-2 | . | . | TRBV30 | CAWSRTRGGYTF | TGTGCCTGGAGCCGTACAAGGGGCGGCTACACCTTC
TRBJ2-7 | TRBD2 | . | TRBV2 | CASSEEASGTTRHEQYF | TGTGCCAGCAGTGAAGAAGCTAGCGGGACCACCCGCCACGAGCAGTACTTC
TRBJ2-6 | . | . | TRBV7-2 | CASSRGYSGANVLTF | TGTGCCAGCAGTAGGGGATACTCTGGGGCCAACGTCCTGACTTTC
TRBJ2-5 | . | once | TRBV5-6 | CASSLWGRRETQYF | TGTGCCAGCAGCTTGTGGGGGCGAAGGGAGACCCAGTACTTC
TRBJ1-1 | . | once | TRBV5-1 | CASSSTGKNTEAFF | TGCGCCAGCAGCTCAACAGGGAAGAACACTGAAGCTTTCTTT
TRBJ1-1 | TRBD1 | . | TRBV7-2 | CASSLAGPVTGEAFF | TGTGCCAGCAGCTTAGCGGGCCCTGTGACAGGGGAAGCTTTCTTT
TRBJ2-3 | TRBD1 | . | TRBV6-5 | CASSYGDRGPDTQYF | TGTGCCAGCAGTTACGGGGACAGGGGACCAGATACGCAGTATTTT
TRBJ1-1 | . | . | TRBV18 | CASSPGPNDEAFF | TGTGCCAGCTCACCAGGGCCGAATGACGAAGCTTTCTTT
TRBJ2-3 | . | . | TRBV28 | CASSSIGGVGTDTQYF | TGTGCCAGCAGTTCAATCGGCGGGGTTGGCACAGATACGCAGTATTTT
TRBJ2-7 | TRBD1 | few | TRBV7-8 | CASSSGTGMYEQYF | TGTGCCAGCAGCTCCGGGACAGGAATGTACGAGCAGTACTTC
TRBJ2-4 | TRBD1 | . | TRBV29-1 | CSVETRDRATKNIQYF | TGCAGCGTCGAAACCCGGGACAGGGCCACCAAAAACATTCAGTACTTC
TRBJ2-7 | . | . | TRBV4-3 | CASSQDRSGSPHEQYF | TGCGCCAGCAGCCAAGATAGGAGTGGGAGCCCCCACGAGCAGTACTTC
TRBJ2-1 | TRBD2 | . | TRBV15 | CATSKSSGRAWNEQFF | TGTGCCACCAGCAAAAGTAGCGGGAGGGCCTGGAATGAGCAGTTCTTC
TRBJ2-5 | TRBD2 | . | TRBV29-1 | CSVREGETQYF | TGCAGCGTGCGGGAGGGGGAGACCCAGTACTTC
TRBJ2-7 | . | . | TRBV5-6 | CASSLLDTSYEQYF | TGTGCCAGCAGCTTGTTGGACACTTCCTACGAGCAGTACTTC
TRBJ1-5 | TRBD1 | . | TRBV9 | CASSGGTGGLNQPQHF | TGTGCCAGCAGCGGGGGAACAGGGGGCTTAAATCAGCCCCAGCATTTT
TRBJ1-1 | . | . | TRBV11-3 | CASSPGTLVNTEAFF | TGTGCCAGCAGCCCTGGGACACTCGTGAACACTGAAGCTTTCTTT
TRBJ2-7 | TRBD2 | . | TRBV4-3 | CASSQIGPGLANEQYF | TGCGCCAGCAGCCAGATAGGCCCCGGACTAGCAAACGAGCAGTACTTC
TRBJ1-4 | . | . | TRBV5-1 | CASSSVGRGGEKLFF | TGCGCCAGCAGCTCCGTGGGGAGAGGCGGTGAAAAACTGTTTTTT
TRBJ1-3 | . | . | TRBV6-1 | CASSAVSGNTIYF | TGTGCCAGCAGTGCGGTCTCTGGAAACACCATATATTTT
TRBJ1-4 | . | . | TRBV4-1 | CASSQDRQGHEKLFF | TGCGCCAGCAGCCAAGATCGTCAGGGTCATGAAAAACTGTTTTTT
TRBJ1-2 | . | few | TRBV6-4 | CASRPRTDANYGYTF | TGTGCCAGCAGACCACGGACAGATGCTAACTATGGCTACACCTTC
TRBJ2-3 | . | once | TRBV19 | CASSIYSASSTDTQYF | TGTGCCAGTAGTATATATTCGGCTAGCTCCACAGATACGCAGTATTTT
TRBJ2-5 | TRBD2 | few | TRBV2 | CASSEALRESVWETQYF | TGTGCCAGCAGTGAAGCGTTGCGGGAGTCGGTGTGGGAGACCCAGTACTTC
TRBJ2-7 | TRBD2 | once | TRBV19 | CASRSSGAILYEQYF | TGTGCCAGTAGGTCTAGCGGAGCTATCCTCTACGAGCAGTACTTC
TRBJ2-7 | . | . | TRBV28 | CASSLRGITYEQYF | TGTGCCAGCAGTCTTAGGGGAATCACCTACGAGCAGTACTTC
TRBJ2-5 | . | few | TRBV19 | CASSRVAKETQYF | TGTGCCAGTAGTAGAGTAGCCAAAGAGACCCAGTACTTC
TRBJ1-2 | . | . | TRBV5-4 | CASSLKRELHGYTF | TGTGCCAGCAGCTTGAAGAGGGAGTTGCATGGCTACACCTTC
TRBJ2-7 | TRBD1 | . | TRBV29-1 | CSVRRQGLGEQYF | TGCAGCGTCCGAAGACAGGGTTTAGGCGAGCAGTACTTC
TRBJ2-7 | TRBD1 | . | TRBV6-5 | CASSYEPGQGIHEQYF | TGTGCCAGCAGTTACGAGCCCGGACAGGGTATCCACGAGCAGTACTTC
TRBJ2-3 | TRBD2 | . | TRBV7-8 | CASSSTSGIADTQYF | TGTGCCAGCAGCTCGACTAGCGGGATTGCAGATACGCAGTATTTT
TRBJ2-7 | TRBD2 | . | TRBV5-1 | CASSFGRTVDEQYF | TGCGCCAGCAGCTTCGGGAGGACGGTCGACGAGCAGTACTTC
TRBJ2-1 | . | . | TRBV11-3 | CASSLSIYEQFF | TGTGCCAGCAGCTTAAGCATCTATGAGCAGTTCTTC
TRBJ1-2 | TRBD1 | . | TRBV11-2 | CASSADRLYGYTF | TGTGCCAGCAGCGCGGACAGGCTTTATGGCTACACCTTC
TRBJ2-7 | . | . | TRBV10-1 | CASSDGGRSYEQYF | TGCGCCAGCAGTGATGGGGGCCGTTCCTACGAGCAGTACTTC
TRBJ2-3 | TRBD2 | . | TRBV12-5 | CASGRLAGRSSTDTQYF | TGTGCTAGTGGTCGTCTAGCGGGAAGGTCTAGCACAGATACGCAGTATTTT
TRBJ1-4 | . | . | TRBV18 | CASSPGTGSNEKLFF | TGTGCCAGCTCACCGGGAACAGGGTCTAATGAAAAACTGTTTTTT
TRBJ2-3 | . | . | TRBV6-6 | CASRLTDTQYF | TGTGCCAGCAGGCTAACAGATACGCAGTATTTT
TRBJ2-7 | TRBD2 | . | TRBV19 | CASSKTSGSPYEQYF | TGTGCCAGTAGTAAGACTAGCGGGAGTCCCTACGAGCAGTACTTC
TRBJ1-1 | . | . | TRBV5-1 | CASRGTGQHTEAFF | TGCGCCAGCAGAGGCACAGGACAACACACTGAAGCTTTCTTT
TRBJ2-5 | TRBD2 | . | TRBV4-1 | CASSQGGTSGSKLPQETQYF | TGCGCCAGCAGCCAAGGAGGGACTAGCGGGAGTAAACTGCCCCAAGAGACCCAGTACTTC
TRBJ2-7 | TRBD2 | few | TRBV9 | CASSVGGTSGGEQYF | TGTGCCAGCAGCGTAGGGGGGACTAGCGGAGGCGAGCAGTACTTC
TRBJ2-1 | TRBD2 | once | TRBV13 | CASISMSGGHNEQFF | TGTGCCAGCATCAGCATGTCGGGAGGCCACAATGAGCAGTTCTTC
TRBJ2-7 | . | . | TRBV6-1 | CASSEGTGPYEQYF | TGTGCCAGCAGTGAAGGCACAGGGCCCTACGAGCAGTACTTC
TRBJ2-1 | TRBD2 | . | TRBV5-6 | CASSLLSSGNEQFF | TGTGCCAGCAGCTTGCTTTCTAGCGGCAATGAGCAGTTCTTC
TRBJ1-4 | . | . | TRBV28 | CASSYGAVNEKLFF | TGTGCCAGCAGTTATGGGGCAGTTAATGAAAAACTGTTTTTT
TRBJ1-1 | TRBD1 | . | TRBV5-1 | CASSWEQGWEAFF | TGCGCCAGCAGCTGGGAACAGGGGTGGGAAGCTTTCTTT
TRBJ2-7 | TRBD2 | once | TRBV30 | CAWSFGLAGAGDEQYF | TGTGCCTGGAGTTTCGGGCTAGCGGGGGCCGGGGACGAGCAGTACTTC
TRBJ2-3 | TRBD2 | . | TRBV18 | CASLSGSNTDTQYF | TGTGCCAGCTTAAGCGGGAGTAACACAGATACGCAGTATTTT
TRBJ2-7 | . | . | TRBV5-4 | CASSLPQGGGSYEQYF | TGTGCCAGCAGCTTGCCCCAGGGGGGAGGCTCCTACGAGCAGTACTTC
TRBJ1-5 | TRBD1 | . | TRBV5-5 | CASSLLGTGVNSNQPQHF | TGTGCCAGCAGCTTGTTAGGGACAGGGGTAAATAGCAATCAGCCCCAGCATTTT
TRBJ2-2 | TRBD1 | . | TRBV5-8 | CASSSGTANTGELFF | TGTGCCAGCAGCTCCGGGACAGCGAACACCGGGGAGCTGTTTTTT